The clone carrying this T cell receptor (beta chain) was counted only a few times. What it binds is unknown. The sample is drawn from a study of T-cell memory formation after mild COVID-19. As for the study in general: Clustering of TCRs was largely donor specific.

Germline V CDR1 and CDR2: SGHTA, FQGTGA. The CDR3 is 15 amino acids. The V and J ends lost 4 bases and 0 bases respectively, with 12 bases between them. Study-wide results and limits: Day 15 to 85 contracting clones showed balanced CD4/CD8; day 15 to 37 expanders favored CD4+.

Sample barcodes and UMIs were carried by the TCR alpha and TCR beta cDNA libraries that 5'RACE generated with constant-segment primers. A single record per CDR3 protein comes from TCRdb applying MiXCR to the 5' RACE reads. This table has hundreds of thousands of distinct CDR3 sequences, around an eighth appearing once. The chain combines TRBV7-3 with TRBJ1-1; D unclear. The sequenced sample consisted of PBMCs or a T cell subset sorted from them (not recorded which). The TCR sequence derives from a man aged 18-30 years who had mild COVID-19 (a few samples of this study predate the infection). Cell type and time point are not known. CDR3 residues: CASSYQFRVNTEAFF. DNA of the CDR3: TGTGCCAGCAGCTACCAATTCCGGGTGAACACTGAAGCTTTCTTT.